This entry lists 26 T cell receptor beta chains sequenced from one sample in a study of cytomegalovirus exposure and HLA in healthy donors. Primers for the PCR totalled 60 Vbeta and 13 Jbeta. Profiled with immunoSEQ multiplex PCR; TCRdb holds only in-frame clones, not every one. The sample includes around 190,000 clones, around 79% seen only once; the top ten take 0.69%. The specimen sequenced was PBMCs. The receptors come from a woman between 40 and 55 years old in good health and CMV-seronegative.

The DNA of the CDR3 is TGTGCCAGCAGCTTAGGGCTAGCGGGTACGCAGTTCTTC. This translates into CASSLGLAGTQFF. The chain joins TRBV7-9 to TRBJ2-1; 8 bases fit TRBD2. V lost 1 base and J lost 12; bases outside the gene matches: 5. The CDR3 extends over 13 amino acids. Germline CDR1 and CDR2: SEHNR and FQNEAQ (reference sequence).

The rearrangement uses TRBV2 and TRBJ2-5; unclear D gene. Germline CDR1 is SNHLY and CDR2 is FYNNEI. The CDR3 is 12 amino acids. The V end lost 4 bases, the J end lost 2 bases, and 5 bases lay between the germline ends. CDR3 in amino acids: CASSVGQETQYF. The DNA of the CDR3 is TGTGCCAGCAGTGTCGGTCAAGAGACCCAGTACTTC. Based on the CDR3 plus reference TRBV2 and TRBJ2-5, the full variable domain is EPEVTQTPSHQVTQMGQEVILRCVPISNHLYFYWYRQILGQKVEFLVSFYNNEISEKSEIFDDQFSVERPDGSNFTLKIRSTKLEDSAMYFCASSVGQETQYFGPGTRLLVL.

This chain links TRBV7-8 with TRBJ2-2; 7 bases agree with TRBD1. Germline CDR1 is SGHVS and CDR2 is FQNEAQ. CDR3 length: 15 residues. V dropped 4 bases and J dropped 4; count of bases not matched to a gene: 6. DNA for the CDR3: TGTGCCAGCAGCTCGCGCCCAGGGGGCACCGGGGAGCTGTTTTTT. As protein: CASSSRPGGTGELFF.

The chain links TRBV29-1 to TRBJ1-4, with TRBD1 matching over 7 bases. V lost 8 bases to trimming and J lost 8 bases; unmatched junction nucleotides: 11. CDR1 is SQVTM, CDR2 ANQGSEA, per germline. The CDR3 covers 13 residues. This chain's CDR3 is CSPQLGTDEKLFF. The CDR3 DNA sequence: TGCAGCCCTCAACTGGGGACAGACGAAAAACTGTTTTTT.

The chain employs TRBV5-4 and TRBJ1-2; D is perhaps TRBD1 (6 bases). The ends were cut back, 6 bases at V and 8 bases at J, with 26 bases in the middle. The CDR3 has 16 amino acids. Germline CDR1 and CDR2: SGHNT and YYREEE (reference sequence). The CDR3 region is CASILVSSGGARGYTF. The CDR3 bases are TGTGCCAGCATCCTGGTTAGTTCGGGGGGGGCGCGGGGCTACACCTTC.

V and J are TRBV5-1 and TRBJ2-3, with D tentatively TRBD2 (5 bases). V was trimmed by 2 bases and J by 1 base, leaving 8 bases between them. CDR1 SGHRS and CDR2 YFSETQ come from the germline V gene. CDR3 length: 14 amino acids. The CDR3 region is CASSLADRTDTQYF. CDR3 DNA sequence: TGCGCCAGCAGCTTAGCGGACCGCACAGATACGCAGTATTTT.

The chain is built from TRBV2 and TRBJ2-2; D ambiguous. The ends were cut back, 9 bases at V and 4 bases at J, with 9 bases in the middle. From germline, CDR1 is SNHLY and CDR2 FYNNEI. CDR3 size: 12 residues. CDR3 residues: CARGQATGELFF. The CDR3 nucleotides are TGTGCCAGAGGCCAGGCCACCGGGGAGCTGTTTTTT.

The rearrangement uses TRBV6-5 and TRBJ2-1, with 7 bases matching TRBD1. There are 14 residues in the CDR3. CDR1 is MNHEY, CDR2 SVGAGI, per germline. The J segment lost 5 bases and the V segment lost 4 bases, leaving 5 bases of the junction unmatched. The CDR3 spells CASSWRQGNNEQFF. The CDR3 DNA follows: TGTGCCAGCAGTTGGAGACAGGGTAACAATGAGCAGTTCTTC.

In this sample, this clone turned up a few times. This rearrangement joins TRBV5-1 to TRBJ2-7; D call uncertain. Germline V CDR1 and CDR2: SGHRS, YFSETQ. The ends were cut back, 0 bases at V and 7 bases at J, with 11 bases in the middle. The CDR3 length is 13 residues. CDR3 in amino acids: CASSLAVPREQYF. The CDR3 DNA reads as TGCGCCAGCAGCTTGGCCGTTCCGCGGGAGCAGTACTTC. The full variable domain, with the rest looked up from reference TRBV5-1 and TRBJ2-7, is KAGVTQTPRYLIKTRGQQVTLSCSPISGHRSVSWYQQTPGQGLQFLFEYFSETQRNKGNFPGRFSGRQFSNSRSEMNVSTLELGDSALYLCASSLAVPREQYFGPGTRLTVT.

This clone was seen more than once but under ten times. The gene calls are TRBV7-9 and TRBJ2-1; 13 bases align to TRBD2. Trimming took 5 bases from V and 6 from J; bases not matched to a gene: 7. The CDR3 extends over 16 amino acids. Germline V gene sequence: CDR1 SEHNR, CDR2 FQNEAQ (reference sequence). The CDR3 sequence is CASSGIGLAGANEQFF. CDR3 in DNA: TGTGCCAGCAGCGGGATTGGACTAGCGGGGGCCAATGAGCAGTTCTTC.

The V call is TRBV2, the J call TRBJ2-1, with 9 bases fitting TRBD1. In germline, CDR1 is SNHLY, CDR2 FYNNEI. J lost 1 base, V lost 6 bases, and 4 bases had no gene match. The CDR3 is 15 residues long. This CDR3 is CASSLQGASYNEQFF. CDR3 nucleotide sequence: TGTGCCAGCAGCCTACAGGGGGCATCCTACAATGAGCAGTTCTTC.

This clone was found a few times. This chain links TRBV6-5 with TRBJ1-6, with 11 nucleotides matching TRBD1. The trim removed 3 bases at V and 7 bases at J, leaving 5 bases unmatched. This CDR3 is built from 16 residues. CDR1 MNHEY and CDR2 SVGAGI come from the germline V gene. The CDR3 nucleotides are TGTGCCAGCAGTTATTCCGGGACAGGGGGAAATTCACCCCTCCACTTT. Translation gives CASSYSGTGGNSPLHF.

The chain links TRBV6-5 to TRBJ2-7; 7 bases align to TRBD2. The CDR3 has 15 residues. V shed 0 bases and J 7 bases; nucleotides not matched to a gene: 9. Germline V gives CDR1 MNHEY, CDR2 SVGAGI. The DNA of the CDR3 is TGTGCCAGCAGTTACTCTACTGGGGGGGGGTTTGAGCAGTACTTC. Translated, it gives CASSYSTGGGFEQYF.

Here the CDR3 DNA reads TGTGCCAGTGGACAGGGAAGCACTGAAGCTTTCTTT. This sequence encodes CASGQGSTEAFF. The chain carries TRBV2 and TRBJ1-1; 8 bases map to TRBD1. The germline gives CDR1 SNHLY, CDR2 FYNNEI. This CDR3 region has 12 residues. V was clipped by 9 bases and J by 4 bases; unmatched bases: 4.

The chain combines TRBV19 with TRBJ2-7, with a tentative D call TRBD2 (6 bases). The CDR3 covers 15 residues. Trimming cost V 5 bases and J 6 bases, with 20 bases left between them. Germline lookup yields CDR1 LNHDA and CDR2 SQIVND (reference sequence). Here the CDR3 DNA reads TGTGCCAGTAGTGTCGGGGCGGGACTTATCTCCGAGCAGTACTTC. Protein sequence: CASSVGAGLISEQYF. Full variable domain (rest looked up from reference TRBV19 and TRBJ2-7): DGGITQSPKYLFRKEGQNVTLSCEQNLNHDAMYWYRQDPGQGLRLIYYSQIVNDFQKGDIAEGYSVSREKKESFPLTVTSAQKNPTAFYLCASSVGAGLISEQYFGPGTRLTVT.

The chain uses TRBV19 and TRBJ2-7; 7 nucleotides agree with TRBD1. Germline values: CDR1 LNHDA, CDR2 SQIVND (reference sequence). CDR3 size: 14 residues. V dropped 6 bases and J dropped 3; count of bases not matched to a gene: 8. In DNA, the CDR3 is TGTGCCAGTAGGCGGACAGGAGTTGACTACGAGCAGTACTTC. Translating it yields CASRRTGVDYEQYF.

CDR3 sequence reads: CASSVAENEKLFF. The CDR3 region has the DNA TGTGCCAGCAGCGTAGCCGAGAACGAAAAACTGTTTTTT. The V and J genes are TRBV9 and TRBJ1-4; D is uncertain. The V gene lost 0 bases and the J gene lost 8 bases, with 8 bases spanning the gap. CDR3 length equals 13 residues. Germline-derived CDR1 and CDR2 are SGDLS and YYNGEE. Full variable domain (rest looked up from reference TRBV9 and TRBJ1-4): DSGVTQTPKHLITATGQRVTLRCSPRSGDLSVYWYQQSLDQGLQFLIQYYNGEERAKGNILERFSAQQFPDLHSELNLSSLELGDSALYFCASSVAENEKLFFGSGTQLSVL.

The CDR3 is CASSQGGHTSTDTQYF. The CDR3 nucleotides read TGTGCCAGCAGCCAAGGAGGACACACTAGCACAGATACGCAGTATTTT. The chain employs TRBV14 and TRBJ2-3, with D possibly being TRBD1 (5 bases). V was trimmed by 1 base and J by 0 bases, leaving 11 bases between them. Germline V gene sequence: CDR1 SGHDN, CDR2 FVKESK. The CDR3 spans 16 residues. The variable domain in full, completed from reference TRBV14 and TRBJ2-3, reads EAGVTQFPSHSVIEKGQTVTLRCDPISGHDNLYWYRRVMGKEIKFLLHFVKESKQDESGMPNNRFLAERTGGTYSTLKVQPAELEDSGVYFCASSQGGHTSTDTQYFGPGTRLTVL.

Comment on this clone: This CDR3 is also generated by other DNA sequences in the sample. The chain combines TRBV28 with TRBJ2-7, with 7 positions matching TRBD2. Losses at the gene ends were 3 bases for V and 3 bases for J; bases not matched to a gene: 2. From germline, CDR1 is MDHEN and CDR2 SYDVKM. There are 13 residues in the CDR3. The CDR3 region is CASSLGGSYEQYF. CDR3 coding DNA: TGTGCCAGCAGTTTGGGGGGGAGCTACGAGCAGTACTTC.

This chain uses TRBV2 with TRBJ2-5; perhaps TRBD1 as D (6 bases). Per the germline V gene, CDR1 is SNHLY and CDR2 is FYNNEI. V was pared by 8 bases and J by 2 bases, with 15 bases between. The CDR3 is made up of 14 amino acids. The CDR3 region is CASRLQGTQETQYF. The CDR3 bases are TGTGCCAGCCGTTTACAGGGAACACAAGAGACCCAGTACTTC.

The chain employs TRBV5-4 and TRBJ2-5; D uncertain. The CDR3 covers 14 residues. Trimming shortened V by 4 bases and J by 5 bases, and 15 bases separated the two germline ends. Germline V gene data show CDR1 as SGHNT and CDR2 as YYREEE (reference sequence). CDR3 nucleotide sequence: TGTGCCAGCAGCCTGGGGATTAGCAGCGAGACCCAGTACTTC. Amino acid sequence: CASSLGISSETQYF.

V gene TRBV7-9 combines with J gene TRBJ1-2, with 7 bases matching TRBD1. Germline CDR1 and CDR2: SEHNR and FQNEAQ (reference sequence). There are 15 residues in the CDR3. V shed 1 base and J 6 bases; nucleotides not matched to a gene: 8. CDR3 nucleotide sequence: TGTGCCAGCAGCTTAGGACAGGGACTTTCGGATGGCTACACCTTC. Its protein is CASSLGQGLSDGYTF.

This clone was detected a few times. The chain has TRBV7-2 and TRBJ1-2; D might be TRBD1 (6 bases). CDR1 is SGHTA and CDR2 is FQGNSA in the germline V gene. V lost 5 bases, J lost 3 bases, and 16 bases lay in between. This CDR3 is built from 15 residues. The CDR3 DNA sequence: TGTGCCAGCAGCCTATCCGGAAAGGGGGACTATGGCTACACCTTC. Translating it yields CASSLSGKGDYGYTF.

The chain joins TRBV7-8 to TRBJ2-7, with a tentative D call TRBD1 (6 bases). The CDR3 sequence is 12 residues long. V gave up 5 bases and J gave up 7 bases, with 12 bases separating them. Germline CDR1 is SGHVS and CDR2 is FQNEAQ. The CDR3 here is CASSPVQGEQYF. The DNA for the CDR3 is TGTGCCAGCAGCCCCGTCCAGGGGGAGCAGTACTTC.

The chain has TRBV7-2 and TRBJ1-1; no clear D gene. This CDR3 is 15 amino acids long. Trimming stripped 2 bases from V and 1 base from J, with 11 bases between. CDR1 is SGHTA, CDR2 FQGNSA, per germline. The CDR3 spells CASSLIFSGNTEAFF. In DNA, the CDR3 is TGTGCCAGCAGCTTAATTTTCTCGGGGAACACTGAAGCTTTCTTT.

This clone occurred a few times. The chain uses TRBV5-1 and TRBJ1-4, with D uncertain. V was shortened by 0 bases and J by 4 bases, with 10 bases between the two germline ends. This CDR3 comprises 15 residues. CDR1 is SGHRS, CDR2 YFSETQ, per germline. In nucleotides, the CDR3 is TGCGCCAGCAGCTTGGAAAGACCTAGTAATGAAAAACTGTTTTTT. This codes for CASSLERPSNEKLFF.